At least ten counts were recorded for the clone carrying this T cell receptor (beta chain). What it binds is unknown. This sample stems from a study of T cell repertoires in cytomegalovirus infection. At the level of the study: Indications of both CMV infection and matching HLA type were provided by public TCR beta signatures. Regarding the study as a whole: The ex vivo response was dominated by HLA-C-restricted CMV-specific TCR beta clonotypes.

The germline V gene encodes CDR1 DFQATT and CDR2 SNEGSKA (reference sequence). J lost 2 bases, V lost 5 bases, and 8 bases had no gene match. CDR3 size: 15 residues. TCRdb ran MiXCR on the reads and lists one entry per CDR3 protein. The profile shows approximately 250,000 distinct CDR3 sequences, around 6.2% of them singletons. The clonotype comes from a human donor in good health (CMV status not recorded). Some clones in this sample may be carry-over from other donors' samples. V and J are TRBV20-1 and TRBJ1-2; 10 nucleotides match TRBD1. The specimen sequenced was PBMCs. The CDR3 region has the DNA TGCAGTGCTTCCGGGACAGGGGTAGTCAACTATGGCTACACCTTC. Amino acid sequence: CSASGTGVVNYGYTF.